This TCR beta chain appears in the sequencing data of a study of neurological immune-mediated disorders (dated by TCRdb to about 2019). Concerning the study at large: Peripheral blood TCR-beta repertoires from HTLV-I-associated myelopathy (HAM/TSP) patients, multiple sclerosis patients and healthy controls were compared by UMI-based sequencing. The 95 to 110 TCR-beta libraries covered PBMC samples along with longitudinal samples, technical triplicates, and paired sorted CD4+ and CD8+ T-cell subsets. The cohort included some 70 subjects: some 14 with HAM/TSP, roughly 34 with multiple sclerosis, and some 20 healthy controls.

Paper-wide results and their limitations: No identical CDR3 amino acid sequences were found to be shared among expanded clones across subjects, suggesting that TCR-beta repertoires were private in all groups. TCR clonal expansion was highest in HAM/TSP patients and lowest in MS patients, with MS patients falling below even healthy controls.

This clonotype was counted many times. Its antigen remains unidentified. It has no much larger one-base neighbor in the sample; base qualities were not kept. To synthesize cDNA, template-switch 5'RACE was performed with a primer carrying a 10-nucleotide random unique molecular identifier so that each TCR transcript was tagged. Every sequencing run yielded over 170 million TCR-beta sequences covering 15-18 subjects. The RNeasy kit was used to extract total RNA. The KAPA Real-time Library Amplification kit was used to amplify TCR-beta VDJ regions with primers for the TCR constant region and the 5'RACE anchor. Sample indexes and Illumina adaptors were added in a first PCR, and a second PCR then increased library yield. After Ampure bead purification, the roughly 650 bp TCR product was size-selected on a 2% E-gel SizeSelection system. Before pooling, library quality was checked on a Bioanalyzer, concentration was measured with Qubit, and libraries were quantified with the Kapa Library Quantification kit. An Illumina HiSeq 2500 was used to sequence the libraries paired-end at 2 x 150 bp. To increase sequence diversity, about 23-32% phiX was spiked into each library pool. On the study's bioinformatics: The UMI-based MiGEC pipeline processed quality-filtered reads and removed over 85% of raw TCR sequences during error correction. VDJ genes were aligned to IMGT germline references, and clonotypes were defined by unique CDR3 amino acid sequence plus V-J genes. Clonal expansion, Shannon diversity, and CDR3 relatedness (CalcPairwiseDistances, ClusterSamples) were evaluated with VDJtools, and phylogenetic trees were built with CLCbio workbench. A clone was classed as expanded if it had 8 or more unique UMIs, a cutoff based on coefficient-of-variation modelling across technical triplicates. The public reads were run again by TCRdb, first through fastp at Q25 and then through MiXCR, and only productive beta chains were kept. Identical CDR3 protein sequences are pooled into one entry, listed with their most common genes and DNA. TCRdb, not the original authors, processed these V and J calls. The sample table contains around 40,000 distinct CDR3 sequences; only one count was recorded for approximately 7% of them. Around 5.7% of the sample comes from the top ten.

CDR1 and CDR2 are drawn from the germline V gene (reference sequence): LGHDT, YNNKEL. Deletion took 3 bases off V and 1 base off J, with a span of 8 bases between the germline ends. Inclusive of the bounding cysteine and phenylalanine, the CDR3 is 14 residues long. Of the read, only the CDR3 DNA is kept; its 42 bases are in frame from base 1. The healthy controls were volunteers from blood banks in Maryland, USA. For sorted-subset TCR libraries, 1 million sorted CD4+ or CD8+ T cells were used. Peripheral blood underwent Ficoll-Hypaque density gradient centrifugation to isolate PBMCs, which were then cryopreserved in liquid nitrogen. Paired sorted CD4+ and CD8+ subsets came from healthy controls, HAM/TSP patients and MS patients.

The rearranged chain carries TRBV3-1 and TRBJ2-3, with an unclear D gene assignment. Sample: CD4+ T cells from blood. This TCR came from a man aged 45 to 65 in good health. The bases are TGTGCCAGCAGCCATCTTCAGGGCACAGATACGCAGTATTTT. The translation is CASSHLQGTDTQYF.